This entry lists 32 T cell receptor beta chains sequenced from one sample in a study of shared clonotypes between healthy human individuals. The data were produced by immunoSEQ multiplex PCR, yet TCRdb's version contains in-frame clones alone and is incomplete. Among 1.6 million or so clones listed, around 98.5% were seen once. The material sequenced was naive CD4+ T cells sorted from blood. Stated subset: CD45RA+ positively selected. The receptors were gathered from a man younger than 45 in good health.

The chain has TRBV19 and TRBJ2-1, with 14 bases matching TRBD2. V gave up 9 bases and J gave up 4 bases; unmatched junction bases: 5. This CDR3 region has 15 residues. Germline CDR1 reads LNHDA; CDR2 reads SQIVND (reference sequence). The CDR3 DNA sequence: TGTGCCAGCGGGACTAGCGGGAGTGTTTACAATGAGCAGTTCTTC. Translation: CASGTSGSVYNEQFF.

This sequence joins TRBV4-1 and TRBJ2-7; 13 nucleotides agree with TRBD2. The CDR3 is 15 amino acids. Germline assignment: CDR1 MGHRA and CDR2 YSYEKL. V was pared by 0 bases and J by 7 bases, with 3 bases of the junction left unmatched. The CDR3 DNA reads as TGCGCCAGCAGCCAAGAAAGACTAGCGGGAGGAGAGCAGTACTTC. Its protein product is CASSQERLAGGEQYF.

J is TRBJ2-3 and V is TRBV5-4; 10 bases line up with TRBD2. Unmatched junction bases numbered 3, after V lost 2 bases and J lost 6 bases. The CDR3 loop spans 14 amino acids. Germline lookup yields CDR1 SGHNT and CDR2 YYREEE (reference sequence). DNA for the CDR3: TGTGCCAGCAGCTTAAGCGGGAGGGGGGATACGCAGTATTTT. Translation: CASSLSGRGDTQYF.

The CDR3: CASSLVQLANTGELFF. DNA for the CDR3: TGTGCCAGCAGCTTAGTACAGCTAGCGAACACCGGGGAGCTGTTTTTT. The chain employs TRBV7-9 and TRBJ2-2; D is unclear. V gave up 1 base and J gave up 0 bases, with 9 bases separating them. The germline CDR1 and CDR2 sequences are SEHNR and FQNEAQ (reference sequence). The CDR3 spans 16 residues. Full variable domain (outside the CDR3, taken from reference TRBV7-9 and TRBJ2-2): DTGVSQNPRHKITKRGQNVTFRCDPISEHNRLYWYRQTLGQGPEFLTYFQNEAQLEKSRLLSDRFSAERPKGSFSTLEIQRTEQGDSAMYLCASSLVQLANTGELFFGEGSRLTVL.

The rearrangement links TRBV29-1 to TRBJ2-1; no definite D call. The CDR3 has 13 amino acids. Trimming stripped 6 bases from V and 5 bases from J, with 14 bases between. Germline CDR1 is SQVTM and CDR2 is ANQGSEA. CDR3 protein: CSVVPRWDNEQFF. DNA for the CDR3: TGCAGCGTCGTACCAAGGTGGGACAATGAGCAGTTCTTC.

The chain recombines TRBV18 with TRBJ2-1; no firm D call. V lost 0 bases, J lost 6 bases, and 12 bases lay in between. The CDR3 is 15 residues long. Germline V gives CDR1 KGHSH, CDR2 LQKENI. The CDR3 loop is CASSPPSPTLNEQFF. CDR3 DNA: TGTGCCAGCTCACCACCGTCCCCTACCCTCAATGAGCAGTTCTTC.

The chain couples TRBV27 to TRBJ2-3, with D unclear. Germline V CDR1 and CDR2: MNHEY, SMNVEV (reference sequence). This CDR3 comprises 14 residues. V was trimmed by 4 bases and J by 3 bases, leaving 11 bases between them. DNA of the CDR3: TGTGCCAGCAGTTCTCAGCCTGGTACAGATACGCAGTATTTT. Protein product: CASSSQPGTDTQYF.

The sample holds one count of this clone. The chain carries TRBV7-6 and TRBJ2-1; D is undetermined. Trimming pared 6 bases from V and 1 base from J, leaving 4 bases between. Germline values: CDR1 SGHVS, CDR2 FNYEAQ. This CDR3 is 12 amino acids long. The CDR3 reads CASSKSYNEQFF. The DNA of the CDR3 is TGTGCCAGCAGTAAATCCTACAATGAGCAGTTCTTC.

This chain joins TRBV9 and TRBJ2-3; D may be TRBD2 (5 bases). The V gene lost 2 bases and the J gene lost 2 bases, with 12 bases spanning the gap. This CDR3 has 15 amino acids. CDR1 SGDLS and CDR2 YYNGEE come from the germline V gene. CDR3 sequence: CASSVIGGPTDTQYF. In DNA form, the CDR3 reads TGTGCCAGCAGCGTTATAGGAGGACCCACAGATACGCAGTATTTT.

The chain uses TRBV6-5 and TRBJ2-4, with 9 bases matching TRBD1. J was trimmed by 7 bases and V by 5 bases; bases with no gene match: 9. The CDR3 extends over 15 amino acids. Looked up from germline, CDR1 is MNHEY and CDR2 is SVGAGI. CDR3 residues: CASSAPGQGRNIQYF. In DNA form, the CDR3 reads TGTGCCAGCAGTGCACCGGGACAGGGAAGGAACATTCAGTACTTC.

J is TRBJ2-7 and V is TRBV19; D possibly corresponds to TRBD2 (5 bases). Germline assignment: CDR1 LNHDA and CDR2 SQIVND (reference sequence). The CDR3 extends over 15 amino acids. V was pared by 3 bases and J by 3 bases, with 15 bases between. The CDR3 is CASSISTPGDYEQYF. The CDR3 nucleotides are TGTGCCAGTAGTATCAGTACCCCCGGGGACTACGAGCAGTACTTC.

J is TRBJ2-2 and V is TRBV6-5; the match to TRBD1 covers 7 bases. Looked up from germline, CDR1 is MNHEY and CDR2 is SVGAGI. V was pared by 2 bases and J by 1 base, with 4 bases of the junction left unmatched. The CDR3 extends over 16 amino acids. The CDR3 protein is CASSYTDRLNTGELFF. CDR3 sequence (DNA): TGTGCCAGCAGTTACACGGACAGGTTGAACACCGGGGAGCTGTTTTTT.

This rearrangement joins TRBV4-2 to TRBJ2-4, with a possible D match to TRBD2 (6 bases). CDR1 and CDR2 from the germline V gene are LGHNA and YNFKEQ. This CDR3 is 17 amino acids long. V lost 2 bases to trimming and J lost 0 bases, with 14 bases between them. The CDR3 sequence: CASSQRLAMGAKNIQYF. CDR3 nucleotide sequence: TGTGCCAGCAGCCAACGTCTAGCGATGGGAGCCAAAAACATTCAGTACTTC.

The CDR3 sequence is CASSLLTGGNEKLFF. CDR3 DNA sequence: TGTGCCAGCAGCTTGTTGACAGGTGGTAATGAAAAACTGTTTTTT. The chain has TRBV7-9 and TRBJ1-4; TRBD1 is a possible D gene (6 bases). The CDR3 runs to 15 residues. Germline CDR1 SEHNR, CDR2 FQNEAQ (reference sequence). V shed 3 bases and J shed 4 bases, with 12 bases lying between them. The whole variable domain, remainder taken from reference TRBV7-9 and TRBJ1-4, is DTGVSQNPRHKITKRGQNVTFRCDPISEHNRLYWYRQTLGQGPEFLTYFQNEAQLEKSRLLSDRFSAERPKGSFSTLEIQRTEQGDSAMYLCASSLLTGGNEKLFFGSGTQLSVL.

J is TRBJ1-2 and V is TRBV6-5; perhaps TRBD1 as D (5 bases). CDR1 is MNHEY and CDR2 is SVGAGI in the germline V gene. The CDR3 spans 16 residues. Trimming shortened V by 4 bases and J by 7 bases, and 22 bases separated the two germline ends. The CDR3 spells CASSWGRSSFQRGYTF. In DNA form, the CDR3 reads TGTGCCAGCAGTTGGGGCCGTTCTTCGTTTCAACGTGGCTACACCTTC.

The chain uses TRBV20-1 and TRBJ1-2, with a weak D call TRBD1 (5 bases). CDR3 length equals 10 residues. Germline V gene data show CDR1 as DFQATT and CDR2 as SNEGSKA (reference sequence). Trimming left V 5 bases short and J 5 bases short, with 6 bases between. The CDR3 loop reads CSAPGYGYTF. The CDR3 DNA reads as TGCAGTGCTCCAGGGTATGGCTACACCTTC.

The chain employs TRBV9 and TRBJ2-5, with 7 bases aligning to TRBD2. V shed 4 bases, J shed 5 bases, and the junction held 8 bases outside the gene matches. This CDR3 is built from 14 residues. Germline-derived CDR1 and CDR2 are SGDLS and YYNGEE. The chain's CDR3 is CASSKGLTWETQYF. The CDR3 nucleotides read TGTGCCAGCAGCAAGGGACTAACGTGGGAGACCCAGTACTTC. The full variable domain, with the rest looked up from reference TRBV9 and TRBJ2-5, is DSGVTQTPKHLITATGQRVTLRCSPRSGDLSVYWYQQSLDQGLQFLIQYYNGEERAKGNILERFSAQQFPDLHSELNLSSLELGDSALYFCASSKGLTWETQYFGPGTRLLVL.

V usage is TRBV9 and J usage is TRBJ2-2; unclear D gene. CDR3 length: 15 residues. The V gene's germline CDR1 is SGDLS and CDR2 YYNGEE. V lost 0 bases and J lost 5, with 11 bases in between. The CDR3, as DNA: TGTGCCAGCAGCGTAGGTTCGTGGCCGACCGGGGAGCTGTTTTTT. Translation: CASSVGSWPTGELFF.

This chain connects TRBV18 to TRBJ2-1; D tentatively reads TRBD1 or TRBD2 (5 bases each). The CDR3 has 14 residues. The V gene's germline CDR1 is KGHSH and CDR2 LQKENI. The V end lost 5 bases, the J end lost 8 bases, and 16 bases lay between the germline ends. The CDR3 loop reads CASSSALRGDEQFF. CDR3 nucleotide sequence: TGTGCCAGCTCATCGGCACTCCGGGGCGATGAGCAGTTCTTC.

The rearrangement uses TRBV19 and TRBJ2-2; no clear D. This CDR3 region has 14 residues. CDR1 is LNHDA, CDR2 SQIVND, per germline (reference sequence). Deletions cut 2 bases from V and 0 bases from J, with 4 bases between. Here the CDR3 reads CASSIPANTGELFF. CDR3 coding DNA: TGTGCCAGTAGTATACCGGCGAACACCGGGGAGCTGTTTTTT.

This clone showed up just once. This sequence joins TRBV7-6 and TRBJ1-5; 7 nucleotides agree with TRBD1. V was clipped by 5 bases and J by 1 base; unmatched bases: 8. This CDR3 is built from 16 residues. The germline V gene has CDR1 SGHVS and CDR2 FNYEAQ. The CDR3 spells CASSLGTARSNQPQHF. The CDR3 DNA reads as TGTGCCAGCAGCCTTGGGACAGCCCGAAGCAATCAGCCCCAGCATTTT.

The V and J genes are TRBV11-2 and TRBJ2-5; 12 nucleotides agree with TRBD2. CDR3 length: 16 residues. V shed 5 bases and J 7 bases; nucleotides not matched to a gene: 11. The germline V gene encodes CDR1 SGHAT and CDR2 FQNNGV. The CDR3 DNA is TGTGCCAGCAGCAAACGGACTAGCGGGACTGAAGGGACCCAGTACTTC. Its protein is CASSKRTSGTEGTQYF.

This clone was counted at least ten times. The same CDR3 also results from other DNA sequences found in this sample. The chain joins TRBV18 to TRBJ2-3; D is ambiguous. V was cut by 2 bases and J by 0 bases, with 0 bases left in between. Germline CDR1 and CDR2: KGHSH and LQKENI. CDR3 length: 12 residues. As DNA, the CDR3 is TGTGCCAGCTCACCAAGCACAGATACGCAGTATTTT. This gives the protein CASSPSTDTQYF.

The chain combines TRBV5-5 with TRBJ2-2; 11 nucleotides match TRBD2. J lost 6 bases, V lost 5 bases, and 12 bases had no gene match. The CDR3 totals 17 residues. The germline gives CDR1 SGHKS, CDR2 YYEKEE (reference sequence). The CDR3 sequence: CASRQLAGAWVAGELFF. The CDR3 nucleotides are TGTGCCAGCAGACAACTAGCGGGAGCGTGGGTAGCCGGGGAGCTGTTTTTT.

V and J are TRBV28 and TRBJ2-7, with D possibly called TRBD1 or TRBD2 (5 bases each). The CDR3 runs 15 residues. Trimming left V 5 bases short and J 6 bases short, with 20 bases between. Germline CDR1 reads MDHEN; CDR2 reads SYDVKM. DNA of the CDR3: TGTGCCAGCAGTCCCCGGGGCATCCCTGATTCCGAGCAGTACTTC. Translation gives CASSPRGIPDSEQYF.

This clone was found once. The chain carries TRBV5-5 and TRBJ2-1, with a tentative D call TRBD1 (5 bases). Per germline, CDR1 SGHKS and CDR2 YYEKEE (reference sequence). This CDR3 has 15 residues. V was cut by 0 bases and J by 7 bases, with 14 bases left in between. This CDR3 is CASSLVGEVRNEQFF. The DNA for the CDR3 is TGTGCCAGCAGCTTGGTAGGGGAAGTACGGAATGAGCAGTTCTTC.

The chain joins TRBV5-6 to TRBJ2-5, with TRBD2 identical over 12 bases. V was clipped by 2 bases and J by 2 bases; unmatched bases: 7. This CDR3 has 17 amino acids. CDR1 and CDR2 (germline): SGHDT, YYEEEE. CDR3 bases: TGTGCCAGCAGCTTTAGTCCTAGCGGGAGGGTTCAAGAGACCCAGTACTTC. This codes for CASSFSPSGRVQETQYF.

This clone was observed once. This chain links TRBV7-9 with TRBJ2-7; D gene ambiguous. V lost 2 bases and J lost 0, with 14 bases in between. Looked up from germline, CDR1 is SEHNR and CDR2 is FQNEAQ (reference sequence). The CDR3 totals 16 residues. CDR3 sequence reads: CASSLTLSHRSYEQYF. The DNA of the CDR3 is TGTGCCAGCAGCTTAACCCTGAGCCACCGCTCCTACGAGCAGTACTTC.

The chain employs TRBV2 and TRBJ2-5; D is undetermined. The CDR3 extends over 13 amino acids. The germline gives CDR1 SNHLY, CDR2 FYNNEI. Between the trimmed V and J ends, which lost 5 bases and 12 bases, there was a span of 19 bases. This CDR3 is CASSTYTGPPEYF. The CDR3 region has the DNA TGTGCCAGCAGTACTTACACCGGGCCCCCCGAGTACTTC.

The rearrangement links TRBV18 to TRBJ2-2; 12 bases align to TRBD2. The CDR3 sequence is 20 residues long. V lost 0 bases, J lost 3 bases, and 11 bases stayed unmatched. Germline V gives CDR1 KGHSH, CDR2 LQKENI. This chain's CDR3 is CASSPPPGRTSGEYTGELFF. CDR3 in DNA: TGTGCCAGCTCACCACCGCCAGGCCGGACTAGCGGGGAATACACCGGGGAGCTGTTTTTT.

CDR3 amino acids: CASSPSGLGNQPQHF. As DNA, the CDR3 is TGTGCCAGCTCACCGTCCGGGTTAGGCAATCAGCCCCAGCATTTT. The chain employs TRBV18 and TRBJ1-5; D ambiguous. CDR1 KGHSH and CDR2 LQKENI come from the germline V gene. The CDR3 loop spans 15 amino acids. V was clipped by 3 bases and J by 2 bases, with 11 bases between them.

The rearrangement links TRBV5-5 to TRBJ1-1; D not resolved. Trimming removed 2 bases at V and 1 base at J, with 24 bases between. Germline CDR1 and CDR2: SGHKS and YYEKEE (reference sequence). This CDR3 is built from 19 residues. The CDR3 nucleotides read TGTGCCAGCAGCTTCGGGGTCGGGTTAGGTCCCACGGGGAACACTGAAGCTTTCTTT. Translating gives CASSFGVGLGPTGNTEAFF.